The clone carrying this TCR beta chain was seen repeatedly, ten times or more. The sample is drawn from a study of CD8+CD57+ T cells in acquired aplastic anemia. TCR beta VDJ and CDR3 profiling used genomic DNA as template. TCRdb ran MiXCR on the reads and lists one entry per CDR3 protein. The data contain under 250,000 distinct CDR3 sequences, 47% of them seen just once; the ten biggest clones take up 7% to 9.5%. Patients picked for sequencing had shown CD8+CD57+ cell expansion detected by flow cytometry. Germline CDR1 SEHNR, CDR2 FQNEAQ (reference sequence). This CDR3 has 12 amino acids. Between the trimmed V and J ends, which lost 10 bases and 1 base, there was a span of 7 bases.

This rearrangement joins TRBV7-9 to TRBJ2-2, with D unclear. The TCR sequence derives from a human donor with aplastic anemia. Source material: sorted CD4+, CD8+, or CD8+CD57+ T cells (not recorded which) from PBMCs. The CDR3 nucleotides read TGTGCCACCCTTTGGAACACCGGGGAGCTGTTTTTT. Its translation: CATLWNTGELFF.